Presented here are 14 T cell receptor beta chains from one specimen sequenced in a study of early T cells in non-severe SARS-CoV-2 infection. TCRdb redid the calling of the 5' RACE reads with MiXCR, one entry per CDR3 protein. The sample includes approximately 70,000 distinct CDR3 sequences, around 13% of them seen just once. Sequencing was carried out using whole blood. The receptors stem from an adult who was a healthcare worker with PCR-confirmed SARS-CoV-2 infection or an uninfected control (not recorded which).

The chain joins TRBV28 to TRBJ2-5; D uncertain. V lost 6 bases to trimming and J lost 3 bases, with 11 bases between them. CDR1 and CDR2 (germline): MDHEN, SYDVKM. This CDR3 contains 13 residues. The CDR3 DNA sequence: TGTGCCAGCAGGTCGACACCGAAAGAGACCCAGTACTTC. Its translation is CASRSTPKETQYF. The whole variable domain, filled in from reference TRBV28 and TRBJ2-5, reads DVKVTQSSRYLVKRTGEKVFLECVQDMDHENMFWYRQDPGLGLRLIYFSYDVKMKEKGDIPEGYSVSREKKERFSLILESASTNQTSMYLCASRSTPKETQYFGPGTRLLVL.

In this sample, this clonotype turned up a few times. The chain's CDR3 is CSAQAGGTYEQYF. In nucleotides, the CDR3 is TGCAGCGCCCAAGCGGGGGGGACCTACGAGCAGTACTTC. This chain uses TRBV29-1 with TRBJ2-7; TRBD2 agrees at 10 bases. The trim removed 7 bases at V and 2 bases at J, leaving 5 bases unmatched. The CDR3 covers 13 residues. Germline loops: CDR1 SQVTM, CDR2 ANQGSEA.

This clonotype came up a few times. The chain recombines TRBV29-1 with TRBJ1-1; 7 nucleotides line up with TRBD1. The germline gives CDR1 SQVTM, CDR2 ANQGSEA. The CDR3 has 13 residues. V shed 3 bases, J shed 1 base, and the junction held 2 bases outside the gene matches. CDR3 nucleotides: TGCAGCGTTGAGGGACAGTGGAACACTGAAGCTTTCTTT. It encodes CSVEGQWNTEAFF.

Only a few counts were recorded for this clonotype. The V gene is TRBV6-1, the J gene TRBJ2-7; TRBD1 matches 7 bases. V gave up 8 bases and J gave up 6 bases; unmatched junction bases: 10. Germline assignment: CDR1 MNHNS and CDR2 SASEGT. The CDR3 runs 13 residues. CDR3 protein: CASLWDRSGEQYF. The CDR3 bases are TGTGCCAGCCTTTGGGACAGATCGGGCGAGCAGTACTTC.

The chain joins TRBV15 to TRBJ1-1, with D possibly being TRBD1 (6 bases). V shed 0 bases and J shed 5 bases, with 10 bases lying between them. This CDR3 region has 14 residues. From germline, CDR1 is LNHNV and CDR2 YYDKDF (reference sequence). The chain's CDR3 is CATSRDRGGTEAFF. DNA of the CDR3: TGTGCCACCAGCAGAGATAGGGGGGGAACTGAAGCTTTCTTT.

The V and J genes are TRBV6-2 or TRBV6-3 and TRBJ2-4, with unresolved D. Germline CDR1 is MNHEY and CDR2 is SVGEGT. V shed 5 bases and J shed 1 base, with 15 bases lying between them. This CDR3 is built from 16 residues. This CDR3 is CASSQNTLGAKNIQYF. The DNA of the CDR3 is TGTGCCAGCAGTCAAAACACCCTCGGGGCCAAAAACATTCAGTACTTC.

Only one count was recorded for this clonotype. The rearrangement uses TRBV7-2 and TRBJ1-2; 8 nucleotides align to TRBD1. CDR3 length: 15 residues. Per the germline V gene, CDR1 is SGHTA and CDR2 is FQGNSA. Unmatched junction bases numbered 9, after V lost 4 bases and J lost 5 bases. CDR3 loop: CASSSRTGSFYGYTF. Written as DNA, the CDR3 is TGTGCCAGCAGCTCCCGGACAGGGTCATTTTATGGCTACACCTTC.

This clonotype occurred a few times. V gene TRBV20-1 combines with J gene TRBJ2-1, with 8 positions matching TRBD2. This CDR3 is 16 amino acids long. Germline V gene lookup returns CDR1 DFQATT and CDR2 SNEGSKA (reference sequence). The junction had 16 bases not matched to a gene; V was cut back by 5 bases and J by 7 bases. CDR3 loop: CSAPFRGGIFLNEQFF. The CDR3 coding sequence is TGCAGTGCTCCCTTCCGGGGGGGCATTTTCTTGAATGAGCAGTTCTTC.

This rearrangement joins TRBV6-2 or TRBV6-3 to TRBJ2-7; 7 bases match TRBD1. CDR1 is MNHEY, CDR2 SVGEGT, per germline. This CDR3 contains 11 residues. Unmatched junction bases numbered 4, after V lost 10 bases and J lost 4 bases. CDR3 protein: CAIYRGYEQYF. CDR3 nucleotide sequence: TGTGCCATCTACAGGGGTTACGAGCAGTACTTC.

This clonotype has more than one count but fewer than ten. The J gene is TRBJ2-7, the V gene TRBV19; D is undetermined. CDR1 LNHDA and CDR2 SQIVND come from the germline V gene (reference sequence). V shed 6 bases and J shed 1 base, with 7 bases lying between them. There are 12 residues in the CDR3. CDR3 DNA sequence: TGTGCCAGTAGGGGATTGTCCTACGAGCAGTACTTC. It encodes CASRGLSYEQYF.

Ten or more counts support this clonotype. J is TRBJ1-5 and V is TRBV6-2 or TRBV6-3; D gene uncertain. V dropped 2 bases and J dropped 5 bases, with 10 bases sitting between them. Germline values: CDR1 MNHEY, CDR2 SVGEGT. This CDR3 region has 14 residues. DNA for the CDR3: TGTGCCAGCAGTTACCCCACCCCGGATCAGCCCCAGCATTTT. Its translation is CASSYPTPDQPQHF.

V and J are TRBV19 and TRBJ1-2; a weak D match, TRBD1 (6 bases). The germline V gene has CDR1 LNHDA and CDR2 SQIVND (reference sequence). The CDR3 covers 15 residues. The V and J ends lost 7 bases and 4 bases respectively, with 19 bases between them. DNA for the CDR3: TGTGCCAGTACCCCAACAGGGACGCGCGGCTATGGCTACACCTTC. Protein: CASTPTGTRGYGYTF.

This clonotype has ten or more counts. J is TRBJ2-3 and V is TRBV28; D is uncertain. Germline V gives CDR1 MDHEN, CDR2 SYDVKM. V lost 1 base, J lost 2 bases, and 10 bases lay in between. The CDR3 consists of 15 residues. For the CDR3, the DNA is TGTGCCAGCAGTTTATTTACGGGCTCCACAGATACGCAGTATTTT. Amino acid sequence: CASSLFTGSTDTQYF.

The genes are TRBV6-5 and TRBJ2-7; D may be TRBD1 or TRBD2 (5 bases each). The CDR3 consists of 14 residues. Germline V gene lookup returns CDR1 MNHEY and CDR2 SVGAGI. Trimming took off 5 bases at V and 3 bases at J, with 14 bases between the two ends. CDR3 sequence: CASSPPGRVYEQYF. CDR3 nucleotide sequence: TGTGCCAGCAGTCCTCCGGGACGGGTCTACGAGCAGTACTTC.